These T cell receptor beta chains were read from a single sample in a study of sequential checkpoint blockade in melanoma. Measured with immunoSEQ multiplex PCR; TCRdb has only the in-frame clones, and not every one. The sample lists about 17,000 clones; roughly 73% were seen once. The sequencing here drew on CD8+ T cells sorted from blood (inferred from file names), taken from a patient given nivolumab and ipilimumab in sequence. The receptors derive from a human donor with melanoma. Both conserved end residues are part of each CDR3. The D gene is left open where the match is weak. The listing skips clone size in some rows; elsewhere it reads once, few, many or a size class.

clone_size: few; j_call: TRBJ2-2; cdr3_length: 15; v_call: TRBV4-3; d_call: TRBD1; cdr3_aa: CASSQGTGDTGELFF; cdr3_nt: TGCGCCAGCAGCCAAGGGACAGGGGACACCGGGGAGCTGTTTTTT
clone_size: -; j_call: TRBJ2-7; cdr3_length: 16; v_call: TRBV9; d_call: TRBD2; cdr3_aa: CASSDAGTSGSYEQYF; cdr3_nt: TGTGCCAGCAGCGACGCCGGGACTAGCGGCTCCTACGAGCAGTACTTC
clone_size: once; j_call: TRBJ1-2; cdr3_length: 14; v_call: TRBV5-1; d_call: TRBD1; cdr3_aa: CASSIGQGSYGYTF; cdr3_nt: TGCGCCAGCAGCATAGGACAGGGGAGCTATGGCTACACCTTC
clone_size: -; j_call: TRBJ1-3; cdr3_length: 15; v_call: TRBV7-3; d_call: -; cdr3_aa: CASSPRGGDGNTIYF; cdr3_nt: TGTGCCAGCAGCCCCCGCGGGGGGGACGGAAACACCATATATTTT
clone_size: -; j_call: TRBJ1-6; cdr3_length: 15; v_call: TRBV9; d_call: TRBD1; cdr3_aa: CASSVGGQGNSPLHF; cdr3_nt: TGTGCCAGCAGCGTAGGGGGACAGGGGAATTCACCCCTCCACTTT
clone_size: -; j_call: TRBJ1-3; cdr3_length: 12; v_call: TRBV2; d_call: -; cdr3_aa: CASRGPGNTIYF; cdr3_nt: TGTGCCAGCAGGGGGCCTGGAAACACCATATATTTT
clone_size: -; j_call: TRBJ2-1; cdr3_length: 18; v_call: TRBV29-1; d_call: -; cdr3_aa: CSVEGSVVGTSSYNEQFF; cdr3_nt: TGCAGCGTCGAAGGAAGTGTGGTGGGGACAAGCTCCTACAATGAGCAGTTCTTC
clone_size: -; j_call: TRBJ2-5; cdr3_length: 13; v_call: TRBV19; d_call: -; cdr3_aa: CASRRQGGETQYF; cdr3_nt: TGTGCCAGTAGAAGACAGGGAGGAGAGACCCAGTACTTC
clone_size: -; j_call: TRBJ1-2; cdr3_length: 15; v_call: TRBV7-9; d_call: TRBD1; cdr3_aa: CASSSDRGVGDGYTF; cdr3_nt: TGTGCCAGCAGCTCGGACAGGGGGGTCGGGGATGGCTACACCTTC
clone_size: -; j_call: TRBJ2-2; cdr3_length: 15; v_call: TRBV19; d_call: TRBD2; cdr3_aa: CASRERGGNTGELFF; cdr3_nt: TGTGCCAGTAGAGAGCGGGGGGGGAACACCGGGGAGCTGTTTTTT
clone_size: -; j_call: TRBJ2-2; cdr3_length: 14; v_call: TRBV6-1; d_call: -; cdr3_aa: CASSVAGDTGELFF; cdr3_nt: TGTGCCAGCAGTGTAGCAGGGGACACCGGGGAGCTGTTTTTT
clone_size: -; j_call: TRBJ1-2; cdr3_length: 16; v_call: TRBV6-5; d_call: -; cdr3_aa: CASSYFGQINNYGYTF; cdr3_nt: TGTGCCAGCAGTTACTTCGGACAGATAAATAACTATGGCTACACCTTC
clone_size: -; j_call: TRBJ2-3; cdr3_length: 15; v_call: TRBV29-1; d_call: -; cdr3_aa: CSVERRTSGAYTQYF; cdr3_nt: TGCAGCGTTGAAAGGAGAACTTCCGGCGCCTATACGCAGTATTTT
clone_size: -; j_call: TRBJ2-3; cdr3_length: 16; v_call: TRBV4-3; d_call: TRBD2; cdr3_aa: CASSPTSGTSTDTQYF; cdr3_nt: TGCGCCAGCAGCCCTACTAGCGGGACGTCCACAGATACGCAGTATTTT
clone_size: -; j_call: TRBJ1-2; cdr3_length: 14; v_call: TRBV6-6; d_call: TRBD1; cdr3_aa: CASSSSTGFYGYTF; cdr3_nt: TGTGCCAGCAGTTCGTCGACAGGGTTCTATGGCTACACCTTC
clone_size: -; j_call: TRBJ2-3; cdr3_length: 14; v_call: TRBV6-5; d_call: TRBD2; cdr3_aa: CASSGLAGADTQYF; cdr3_nt: TGTGCCAGCAGTGGACTAGCGGGGGCAGATACGCAGTATTTT
clone_size: few; j_call: TRBJ2-1; cdr3_length: 17; v_call: TRBV11-2; d_call: -; cdr3_aa: CASSHPMKRRLHSEQFF; cdr3_nt: TGTGCCAGCAGCCATCCTATGAAGCGGAGATTACATAGTGAGCAGTTCTTC
clone_size: -; j_call: TRBJ1-4; cdr3_length: 16; v_call: TRBV7-6; d_call: -; cdr3_aa: CASSLSAGAPGEKLFF; cdr3_nt: TGTGCCAGCAGCTTATCGGCAGGGGCCCCAGGTGAAAAACTGTTTTTT
clone_size: -; j_call: TRBJ1-1; cdr3_length: 13; v_call: TRBV9; d_call: TRBD1; cdr3_aa: CASSGQGVAEAFF; cdr3_nt: TGTGCCAGCAGCGGACAGGGGGTTGCAGAAGCTTTCTTT
clone_size: -; j_call: TRBJ1-2; cdr3_length: 14; v_call: TRBV5-1; d_call: -; cdr3_aa: CASSGLGRANGYTF; cdr3_nt: TGCGCCAGCAGCGGGCTAGGCAGGGCGAATGGCTACACCTTC
clone_size: -; j_call: TRBJ2-7; cdr3_length: 13; v_call: TRBV5-5; d_call: TRBD2; cdr3_aa: CASSLGGGTEQYF; cdr3_nt: TGTGCCAGCAGCTTGGGGGGGGGTACCGAGCAGTACTTC
clone_size: few; j_call: TRBJ2-3; cdr3_length: 15; v_call: TRBV14; d_call: TRBD1; cdr3_aa: CASSLRQGSTDTQYF; cdr3_nt: TGTGCCAGCAGTCTACGACAGGGGTCAACAGATACGCAGTATTTT
clone_size: -; j_call: TRBJ1-2; cdr3_length: 14; v_call: TRBV7-9; d_call: -; cdr3_aa: CASSPEVRDYGYTF; cdr3_nt: TGTGCCAGCAGCCCCGAAGTCAGGGACTATGGCTACACCTTC
clone_size: -; j_call: TRBJ2-7; cdr3_length: 11; v_call: TRBV5-4; d_call: -; cdr3_aa: CASSLGDEQYF; cdr3_nt: TGTGCCAGCAGCTTGGGCGACGAGCAGTACTTC
clone_size: -; j_call: TRBJ1-2; cdr3_length: 13; v_call: TRBV6-6; d_call: -; cdr3_aa: CASRPRGDYGYTF; cdr3_nt: TGTGCCAGCAGACCCCGGGGGGACTATGGCTACACCTTC
clone_size: -; j_call: TRBJ2-5; cdr3_length: 17; v_call: TRBV4-1; d_call: -; cdr3_aa: CASSQGGGRSVEETQYF; cdr3_nt: TGCGCCAGCAGCCAAGGAGGGGGACGGTCGGTTGAGGAGACCCAGTACTTC
clone_size: -; j_call: TRBJ2-5; cdr3_length: 16; v_call: TRBV5-1; d_call: TRBD2; cdr3_aa: CASSFPGEGSRETQYF; cdr3_nt: TGCGCCAGCAGCTTCCCGGGGGAGGGATCCCGGGAGACCCAGTACTTC
clone_size: -; j_call: TRBJ1-2; cdr3_length: 16; v_call: TRBV6-6; d_call: -; cdr3_aa: CASRHIDSAKRYGYTF; cdr3_nt: TGTGCCAGCAGACACATCGACAGCGCGAAGCGTTATGGCTACACCTTC
clone_size: -; j_call: TRBJ2-1; cdr3_length: 15; v_call: TRBV7-8; d_call: -; cdr3_aa: CASSSKGFTYNEQFF; cdr3_nt: TGTGCCAGCAGCTCCAAGGGGTTCACCTACAATGAGCAGTTCTTC
clone_size: -; j_call: TRBJ1-2; cdr3_length: 15; v_call: TRBV7-9; d_call: TRBD1; cdr3_aa: CASSLDDRGSDGYTF; cdr3_nt: TGTGCCAGCAGCTTAGACGACAGGGGATCGGATGGCTACACCTTC
clone_size: -; j_call: TRBJ1-1; cdr3_length: 15; v_call: TRBV21-1; d_call: -; cdr3_aa: CASSKEHRKNTEAFF; cdr3_nt: TGTGCCAGCAGCAAAGAGCACAGAAAGAACACTGAAGCTTTCTTT
clone_size: once; j_call: TRBJ2-6; cdr3_length: 18; v_call: TRBV5-1; d_call: -; cdr3_aa: CASSLFQGSRSGANVLTF; cdr3_nt: TGCGCCAGCAGCTTATTTCAGGGATCGCGCTCTGGGGCCAACGTCCTGACTTTC
clone_size: once; j_call: TRBJ1-1; cdr3_length: 14; v_call: TRBV9; d_call: -; cdr3_aa: CASSGLGGLTEAFF; cdr3_nt: TGTGCCAGCAGCGGCTTGGGGGGGTTGACTGAAGCTTTCTTT
clone_size: -; j_call: TRBJ1-1; cdr3_length: 13; v_call: TRBV4-3; d_call: -; cdr3_aa: CASSQDRGTEAFF; cdr3_nt: TGCGCCAGCAGCCAAGATCGAGGGACTGAAGCTTTCTTT
clone_size: -; j_call: TRBJ2-7; cdr3_length: 15; v_call: TRBV7-9; d_call: -; cdr3_aa: CASSFSGAGRYEQYF; cdr3_nt: TGTGCCAGCAGCTTCAGTGGGGCGGGGCGCTACGAGCAGTACTTC
clone_size: -; j_call: TRBJ1-2; cdr3_length: 14; v_call: TRBV7-9; d_call: -; cdr3_aa: CASSFDRKNYGYTF; cdr3_nt: TGTGCCAGCAGCTTCGACAGGAAAAACTATGGCTACACCTTC
clone_size: -; j_call: TRBJ2-3; cdr3_length: 17; v_call: TRBV27; d_call: TRBD2; cdr3_aa: CASSFRTTSGPPDTQYF; cdr3_nt: TGTGCCAGCAGTTTCCGGACGACTAGCGGGCCACCAGATACGCAGTATTTT
clone_size: few; j_call: TRBJ1-2; cdr3_length: 14; v_call: TRBV7-9; d_call: TRBD1; cdr3_aa: CASSRQGHDYGYTF; cdr3_nt: TGTGCCAGCAGCCGACAGGGTCACGACTATGGCTACACCTTC
clone_size: -; j_call: TRBJ2-3; cdr3_length: 13; v_call: TRBV6-1; d_call: -; cdr3_aa: CASSDYIPDTQYF; cdr3_nt: TGTGCCAGCAGTGACTATATCCCAGATACGCAGTATTTT
clone_size: few; j_call: TRBJ1-2; cdr3_length: 16; v_call: TRBV7-9; d_call: -; cdr3_aa: CASSQEVQTGNYGYTF; cdr3_nt: TGTGCCAGCAGCCAAGAAGTCCAAACAGGGAACTATGGCTACACCTTC
clone_size: -; j_call: TRBJ2-7; cdr3_length: 15; v_call: TRBV7-2; d_call: -; cdr3_aa: CASSSRPTEPYEQYF; cdr3_nt: TGTGCCAGCAGCTCCCGACCGACAGAACCCTACGAGCAGTACTTC
clone_size: few; j_call: TRBJ2-3; cdr3_length: 15; v_call: TRBV7-6; d_call: TRBD2; cdr3_aa: CASSLVGGGTDTQYF; cdr3_nt: TGCGCCAGCAGCCTAGTCGGGGGGGGCACAGATACGCAGTATTTT
clone_size: -; j_call: TRBJ2-1; cdr3_length: 15; v_call: TRBV6-5; d_call: -; cdr3_aa: CASSYSWAGYNEQFF; cdr3_nt: TGTGCCAGCAGTTACTCCTGGGCGGGATACAATGAGCAGTTCTTC
clone_size: -; j_call: TRBJ2-3; cdr3_length: 13; v_call: TRBV15; d_call: -; cdr3_aa: CATSRDEADTQYF; cdr3_nt: TGTGCCACCAGCAGAGATGAGGCAGATACGCAGTATTTT
clone_size: -; j_call: TRBJ1-3; cdr3_length: 16; v_call: TRBV4-1; d_call: TRBD1; cdr3_aa: CASSPSTGGFLNTIYF; cdr3_nt: TGCGCCAGCAGCCCCAGTACAGGGGGCTTTTTAAACACCATATATTTT
clone_size: -; j_call: TRBJ2-1; cdr3_length: 15; v_call: TRBV7-9; d_call: -; cdr3_aa: CASSLLGLVNNEQFF; cdr3_nt: TGTGCCAGCAGCTTACTGGGACTGGTTAACAATGAGCAGTTCTTC
clone_size: -; j_call: TRBJ2-5; cdr3_length: 15; v_call: TRBV9; d_call: TRBD2; cdr3_aa: CASTPTPGLVETQYF; cdr3_nt: TGTGCCAGCACCCCGACCCCGGGACTAGTAGAGACCCAGTACTTC
clone_size: few; j_call: TRBJ2-5; cdr3_length: 15; v_call: TRBV4-2; d_call: -; cdr3_aa: CASSQDRGSQETQYF; cdr3_nt: TGTGCCAGCAGCCAAGATCGGGGGAGCCAAGAGACCCAGTACTTC